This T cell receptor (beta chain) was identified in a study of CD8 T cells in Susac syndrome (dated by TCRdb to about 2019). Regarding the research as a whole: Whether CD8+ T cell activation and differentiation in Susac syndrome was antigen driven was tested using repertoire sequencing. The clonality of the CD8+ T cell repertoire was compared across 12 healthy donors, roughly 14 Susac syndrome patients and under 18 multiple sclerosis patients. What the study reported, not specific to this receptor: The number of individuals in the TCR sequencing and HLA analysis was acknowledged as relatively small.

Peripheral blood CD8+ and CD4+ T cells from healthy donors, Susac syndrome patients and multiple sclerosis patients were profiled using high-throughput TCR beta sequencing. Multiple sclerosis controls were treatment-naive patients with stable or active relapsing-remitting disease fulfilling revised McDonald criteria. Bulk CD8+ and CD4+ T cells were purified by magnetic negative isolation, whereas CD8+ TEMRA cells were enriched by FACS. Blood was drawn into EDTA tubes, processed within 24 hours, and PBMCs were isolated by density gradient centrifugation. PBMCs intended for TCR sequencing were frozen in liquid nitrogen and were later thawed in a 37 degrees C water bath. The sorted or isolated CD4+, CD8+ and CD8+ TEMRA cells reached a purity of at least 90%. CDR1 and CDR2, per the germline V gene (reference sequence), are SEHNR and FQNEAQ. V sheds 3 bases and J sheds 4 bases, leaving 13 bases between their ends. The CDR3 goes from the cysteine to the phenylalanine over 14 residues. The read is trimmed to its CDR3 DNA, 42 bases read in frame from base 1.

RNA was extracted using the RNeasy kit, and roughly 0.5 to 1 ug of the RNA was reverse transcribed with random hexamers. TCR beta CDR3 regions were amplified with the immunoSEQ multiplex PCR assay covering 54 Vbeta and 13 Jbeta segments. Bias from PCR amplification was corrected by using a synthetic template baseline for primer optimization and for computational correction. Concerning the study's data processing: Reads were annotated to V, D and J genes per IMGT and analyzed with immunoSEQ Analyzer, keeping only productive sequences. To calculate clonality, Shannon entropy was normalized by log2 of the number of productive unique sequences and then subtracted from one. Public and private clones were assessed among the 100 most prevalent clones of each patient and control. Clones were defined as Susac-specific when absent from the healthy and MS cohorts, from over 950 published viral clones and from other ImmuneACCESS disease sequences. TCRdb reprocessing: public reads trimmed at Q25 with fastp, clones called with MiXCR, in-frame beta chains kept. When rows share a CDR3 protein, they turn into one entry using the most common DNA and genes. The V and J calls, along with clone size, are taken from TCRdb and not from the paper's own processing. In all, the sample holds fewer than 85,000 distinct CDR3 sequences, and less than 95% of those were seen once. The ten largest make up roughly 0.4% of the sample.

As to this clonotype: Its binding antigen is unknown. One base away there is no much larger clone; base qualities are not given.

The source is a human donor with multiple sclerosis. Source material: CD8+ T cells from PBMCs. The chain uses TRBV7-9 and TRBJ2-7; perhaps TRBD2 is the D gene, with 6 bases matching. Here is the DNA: TGTGCCAGCAGCTTGGGGGACTTGGGGTACGAGCAGTACTTC. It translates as CASSLGDLGYEQYF.